This T cell receptor (beta chain) was identified in a study of blood T cells in healthy people across ages. This clonotype showed up many times. Its antigen remains unknown. For the second PCR, which ran for 7 to 11 cycles, a sample-barcoded 5' primer and a J-beta primer mix were used. TCRdb processed the 5' RACE reads anew with MiXCR; each CDR3 protein has one entry. The sample has over 500,000 distinct CDR3 sequences; over 25% are singletons. Notes on the study in general: It was not known whether donors were CMV positive (a possible confounder of expanded clonotype changes).

V lost 3 bases and J 2 bases, leaving 10 bases between the germline ends. Germline-derived CDR1 and CDR2 are SEHNR and FQNEAQ (reference sequence). The CDR3 spans 14 residues. This same sample was also taken into another study, of T cells of mothers and their children. From that second work: Mothers gave over 9.5 million TCR beta CDR3 reads each, and children about 3 million each.

This chain uses TRBV7-9 with TRBJ2-5, with D unresolved. Sequencing used blood. The receptor comes from a boy aged 2 to 10 in good health. CDR3 nucleotide sequence: TGTGCCAGCAGCTTCTCCCTAGGGCAAGAGACCCAGTACTTC. The encoded protein is CASSFSLGQETQYF. The whole variable domain, remainder taken from reference TRBV7-9 and TRBJ2-5, is DTGVSQNPRHKITKRGQNVTFRCDPISEHNRLYWYRQTLGQGPEFLTYFQNEAQLEKSRLLSDRFSAERPKGSFSTLEIQRTEQGDSAMYLCASSFSLGQETQYFGPGTRLLVL.